This is a list of T cell receptor beta chains from one sample in a study of cytomegalovirus exposure and HLA in healthy donors. Repertoires were generated with immunoSEQ multiplex PCR, while TCRdb's copy carries only in-frame clones and drops some. The sample shows 150,000 or so clones, approximately 72% of them seen only once. The specimen sequenced was PBMCs. The source of these receptors is a human donor in good health. Each CDR3 is given with its conserved first and last residue. D genes are given only for firm matches. Size tells how often a clone was seen (once, few, many) or the class of an expanded clone, and some rows leave it out.

v_call,d_call,j_call,clone_size,cdr3_nt,cdr3_aa
TRBV27,TRBD2,TRBJ2-1,.,TGTGCCAGCAGTCCCAGGCGGGGGGCCTACAATGAGCAGTTCTTC,CASSPRRGAYNEQFF
TRBV29-1,.,TRBJ1-3,.,TGCAGCGTTGACACAGGAATCTCTGGAAACACCATATATTTT,CSVDTGISGNTIYF
TRBV7-8,.,TRBJ2-7,.,TGTGCCAGCAGCTTAGCGAGGTGGGGGCCTTCCTACGAGCAGTACTTC,CASSLARWGPSYEQYF
TRBV7-9,.,TRBJ2-7,.,TGTGCCAGCAGCTCTACCCTAAGCCGGGACACAGCCTACGAGCAGTACTTC,CASSSTLSRDTAYEQYF
TRBV11-2,.,TRBJ1-4,once,TGTGCCAGCAGCTCACGGGGGGGACAAGCAACTAATGAAAAACTGTTTTTT,CASSSRGGQATNEKLFF
TRBV7-9,.,TRBJ1-5,.,TGTGCCAGCAGCTTAGGACAAGGATTCAATCAGCCCCAGCATTTT,CASSLGQGFNQPQHF
TRBV7-2,TRBD2,TRBJ2-7,few,TGTGCCAGCAGCCGGACTAGCGGGGGGAGAGAGCAGTACTTC,CASSRTSGGREQYF
TRBV5-5,.,TRBJ1-5,.,TGTGCCAGCAGCTTGGCCGGGGGTAGGGCCAATCAGCCCCAGCATTTT,CASSLAGGRANQPQHF
TRBV2,.,TRBJ2-7,.,TGTGCTATAAGTTTACAGCAAGACTACGAGCAGTACTTC,CAISLQQDYEQYF
TRBV19,.,TRBJ1-2,few,TGTGCCAGTAGTCCTGAGCGACAGGTGCCTAACTATGGCTACACCTTC,CASSPERQVPNYGYTF
TRBV18,.,TRBJ1-2,.,TGTGCCAGCTCATCAGACAGGTTTTTGGATGGCTACACCTTC,CASSSDRFLDGYTF
TRBV7-3,.,TRBJ2-7,.,TGTGCCAGCAGCCAAGGAACCGGGCCGGGGTACGAGCAGTACTTC,CASSQGTGPGYEQYF
TRBV19,TRBD1,TRBJ1-1,.,TGTGCCAGTAGTCAGGGGGCTTGGGGGGGTGAAGCTTTCTTT,CASSQGAWGGEAFF
TRBV27,.,TRBJ2-2,.,TGTGCCAGCAGTTCCCAGGGGTCGAGCGGGGAGCTGTTTTTT,CASSSQGSSGELFF
TRBV7-8,.,TRBJ1-1,.,TGTGCCAGCAGGCGCGGACAGCTCACGACTGAAGCTTTCTTT,CASRRGQLTTEAFF
TRBV7-6,TRBD2,TRBJ2-1,.,TGTGCCAGCAGCTTAGGAGCTAGCGGGGGGGCATACGAGCAGTTCTTC,CASSLGASGGAYEQFF
TRBV4-1,.,TRBJ1-2,.,TGCGCCAGCAGCCAGGGACATGTGAAAGATGGCTACACCTTC,CASSQGHVKDGYTF
TRBV5-1,.,TRBJ1-1,.,TGCGCCAGCAGCTTTGGGGGAGGGGGCACTGAAGCTTTCTTT,CASSFGGGGTEAFF
TRBV19,.,TRBJ2-1,.,TGTGCCAGTACTCGGGACACGAGATGGGAGGGTAAGCAGTTCTTC,CASTRDTRWEGKQFF
TRBV30,TRBD2,TRBJ2-1,.,TGTGCCTGGAGTGTAGACCTAGCGGGGGGGCGGGACAATGAGCAGTTCTTC,CAWSVDLAGGRDNEQFF
TRBV10-1,TRBD1,TRBJ2-1,.,TGCGCCAGCAGTGACCCCGGACAGGGTAGGGATGAGCAGTTCTTC,CASSDPGQGRDEQFF
TRBV10-3,TRBD1,TRBJ1-6,once,TGTGCCATCAGACCCGGACAGGGTGATTCACCCCTCCACTTT,CAIRPGQGDSPLHF
TRBV12-5,.,TRBJ1-5,.,TGTGCTAGTGGGATCGGACAGTATAATAGCAATCAGCCCCAGCATTTT,CASGIGQYNSNQPQHF
TRBV27,.,TRBJ1-2,.,TGTGCCAGCGGGGGGGCGCGCAACTATGGCTACACCTTC,CASGGARNYGYTF
TRBV29-1,TRBD2,TRBJ2-4,.,TGCAGCGTTGAGACTAGCGGGGGCCTACAAAACATTCAGTACTTC,CSVETSGGLQNIQYF
TRBV7-2,.,TRBJ2-3,once,TGTGCCAGCAGCCCTTCCCCAGATACGCAGTATTTT,CASSPSPDTQYF
TRBV2,.,TRBJ1-6,few,TGTGCCAGCAGTGAAGGGGGCAGGGGAATTTCACCCCTCCACTTT,CASSEGGRGISPLHF
TRBV13,TRBD2,TRBJ2-7,few,TGTGCCAGCAGCTTCGAGAGGACTAGCGGGGGGAGAGAGCAGTACTTC,CASSFERTSGGREQYF
TRBV5-1,TRBD1,TRBJ1-1,.,TGCGCCAGCAGCTTGGGTCCCCAGGGGGCCATGAACACTGAAGCTTTCTTT,CASSLGPQGAMNTEAFF
TRBV9,.,TRBJ2-3,.,TGTGCCAGCAGCCGAGAGGACGGGGGAGGAGATACGCAGTATTTT,CASSREDGGGDTQYF
TRBV11-1,.,TRBJ2-7,once,TGTGCCAGCAGCTTAGGGAGCCGAAGGTACGAGCAGTACTTC,CASSLGSRRYEQYF
TRBV9,.,TRBJ1-2,.,TGTGCCAGCAGCGTACTAGGGGACTATGGCTACACCTTC,CASSVLGDYGYTF
TRBV30,TRBD1,TRBJ2-2,.,TGTGCCTGGAGTCCCGGGACAGGTAACGCCGGGGAGCTGTTTTTT,CAWSPGTGNAGELFF
TRBV7-7,.,TRBJ2-2,.,TGTGCTAGCAGCTCTACCACAGGGGGGGGCACCGGGGAGCTGTTTTTT,CASSSTTGGGTGELFF
TRBV7-2,.,TRBJ2-7,.,TGTGCCAGCAGCTTCCGTACAGGGATTCTCTACGAGCAGTACTTC,CASSFRTGILYEQYF
TRBV18,TRBD2,TRBJ2-7,.,TGTGCCAGCTCACCACTACTAGCGGGGGAGTACGAGCAGTACTTC,CASSPLLAGEYEQYF
TRBV6-6,.,TRBJ1-6,few,TGTGCCAGCAGTCCCGGGCTCCCGGGATCACCCCTCCACTTT,CASSPGLPGSPLHF
TRBV10-3,TRBD1,TRBJ1-2,few,TGTGCCACCTACCAATCCATTAGACAGGGTTTGGTCTATGGCTACACCTTC,CATYQSIRQGLVYGYTF
TRBV10-2,.,TRBJ2-2,.,TGCGCCAGGGGATCGGGACTGACAGTCTCCGGGGAGCTGTTTTTT,CARGSGLTVSGELFF
TRBV6-5,.,TRBJ2-1,.,TGTGCCAGCAGATCGACAGGTACCTCCTACAATGAGCAGTTCTTC,CASRSTGTSYNEQFF
TRBV4-1,TRBD1,TRBJ1-5,.,TGCGCCAGCAGCAAAGGGGTAATCACAGGGGGCCGCAATCAGCCCCAGCATTTT,CASSKGVITGGRNQPQHF
TRBV12-5,TRBD2,TRBJ2-1,.,TGTGCTAGCCGGGGGACTAGCGTGTACAATGAGCAGTTCTTC,CASRGTSVYNEQFF
TRBV7-2,TRBD1,TRBJ2-7,.,TGTGCCAGCAGCTTAATAACAGGGGGCTACGAGCAGTACTTC,CASSLITGGYEQYF
TRBV18,TRBD2,TRBJ2-5,.,TGTGCCAGCTCACCACAATTGCGGGGGGCCCAAGAGACCCAGTACTTC,CASSPQLRGAQETQYF